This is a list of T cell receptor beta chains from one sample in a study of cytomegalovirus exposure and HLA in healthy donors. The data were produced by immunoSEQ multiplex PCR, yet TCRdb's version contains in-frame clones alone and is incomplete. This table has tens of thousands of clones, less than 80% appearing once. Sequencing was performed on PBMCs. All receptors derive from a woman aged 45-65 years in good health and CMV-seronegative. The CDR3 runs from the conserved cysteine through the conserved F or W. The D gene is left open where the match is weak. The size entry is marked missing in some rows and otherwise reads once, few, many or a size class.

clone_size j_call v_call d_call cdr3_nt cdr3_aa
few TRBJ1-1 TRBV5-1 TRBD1 TGCGCCAGCAGCTTGGATCCAGGACAGGGTGGTGAAGCTTTCTTT CASSLDPGQGGEAFF
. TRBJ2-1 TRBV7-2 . TGTGCCAGCAGCTCCGGACTCTTTCCCTCCTACAATGAGCAGTTCTTC CASSSGLFPSYNEQFF
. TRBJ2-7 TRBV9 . TGTGCCAGCAGCGCTGAGCGATCCCCCTACGAGCAGTACTTC CASSAERSPYEQYF
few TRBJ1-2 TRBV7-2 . TGTGCCAGCAGCCCCAGACCGACGGAGGGCTACACCTTC CASSPRPTEGYTF
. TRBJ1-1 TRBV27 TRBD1 TGTGCCAGCAGTTCAAAAGGACAGGGAAGCACTGAAGCTTTCTTT CASSSKGQGSTEAFF
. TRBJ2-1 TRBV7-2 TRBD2 TGTGCCAGCAGCTTCATGCCTAGCGGCCGCAATGAGCAGTTCTTC CASSFMPSGRNEQFF
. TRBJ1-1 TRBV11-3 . TGTGCCAGCACCCGGCCCGGGTTGAACACTGAAGCTTTCTTT CASTRPGLNTEAFF
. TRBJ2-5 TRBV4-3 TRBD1 TGCGCCAGCAGTTTCGGACAGGGGGCGAACCAAGAGACCCAGTACTTC CASSFGQGANQETQYF
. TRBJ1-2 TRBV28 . TGTGCCAGCAGTTTGGGCAGGGGATTCCAGTATGGCTACACCTTC CASSLGRGFQYGYTF
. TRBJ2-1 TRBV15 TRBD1 TGTGCCACCAGCATTTACCTGGACAGGGCGAGGAATGAGCAGTTCTTC CATSIYLDRARNEQFF
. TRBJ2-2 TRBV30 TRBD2 TGTGCCTGGACCGCACAAGTCGGGGGGTGGACCGGGGAGCTGTTTTTT CAWTAQVGGWTGELFF
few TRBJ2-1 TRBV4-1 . TGCGCCAGCAGCTCCCTTACTAGAGATTTAGGCAATGAGCAGTTCTTC CASSSLTRDLGNEQFF
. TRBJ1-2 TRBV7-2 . TGTGCCAGCAGCTTCAGGTCTAACTATGGCTACACCTTC CASSFRSNYGYTF
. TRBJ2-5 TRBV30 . TGTGCCTGGAGTGTTGGAGGAACTAGCAGGGAGACCCAGTACTTC CAWSVGGTSRETQYF